The 14 T cell receptor beta chains below all came from one sample that was sequenced in a study of T cells after yellow fever vaccination. TCRdb reprocessed the 5' RACE reads via MiXCR and lists one record per CDR3 protein. The sample shows 120,000 or so distinct CDR3 sequences, 7.2% of them seen only once. The sample in question was CD4+ T cells sorted from PBMCs, obtained about 49 days after the first yellow fever vaccination. The receptors were gathered from a man aged 18-30 years who received the YFV17D yellow fever vaccine.

On this clonotype: Since a much larger clone is just one base distant, this may be a read error. The DNA of the CDR3 is TGCGCCAGCAGCTTGGAGGTTTCGGGAGATACGCAGTATTTT. Residues: CASSLEVSGDTQYF. The chain employs TRBV5-1 and TRBJ2-3; D not certain. Germline V gene sequence: CDR1 SGHRS, CDR2 YFSETQ. The CDR3 has 14 residues. Between the trimmed V and J ends, which lost 0 bases and 5 bases, there was a span of 10 bases.

This clonotype showed up many times. The rearrangement links TRBV25-1 to TRBJ2-7, with 11 bases lining up with TRBD1. Looked up from germline, CDR1 is MGHDK and CDR2 is SYGVNS. The CDR3 length is 15 residues. The trim removed 6 bases at V and 5 bases at J, leaving 9 bases unmatched. The CDR3 region is CASSRWTGGYNEQYF. DNA of the CDR3: TGTGCCAGCAGCCGCTGGACAGGGGGCTACAACGAGCAGTACTTC.

This clonotype was picked up many times. The rearrangement links TRBV7-9 to TRBJ1-6; D is uncertain. With 5 bases removed from V and 4 bases from J, the gap between germline ends came to 15 bases. This CDR3 is 16 amino acids long. CDR1 and CDR2 (germline): SEHNR, FQNEAQ (reference sequence). CDR3 protein: CASSRGPRAYNSPLHF. DNA for the CDR3: TGTGCCAGCAGCCGAGGCCCCCGCGCTTATAATTCACCCCTCCACTTT.

There are many counts of this clonotype. The rearrangement joins TRBV6-5 to TRBJ1-2; D is ambiguous. The CDR3 is 18 residues long. The V gene lost 4 bases and the J gene lost 0 bases, with 21 bases spanning the gap. The germline gives CDR1 MNHEY, CDR2 SVGAGI. CDR3 bases: TGTGCCAGCAGTTCCTCCCTGGGCCGACGGAACTCTAACTATGGCTACACCTTC. It is translated as CASSSSLGRRNSNYGYTF.

The chain employs TRBV7-2 and TRBJ1-1, with unresolved D. The V gene lost 2 bases and the J gene lost 4 bases, with 8 bases spanning the gap. This CDR3 has 13 residues. Germline-derived CDR1 and CDR2 are SGHTA and FQGNSA. In DNA form, the CDR3 reads TGTGCCAGCAGCTTACGGAAAAGCACTGAAGCTTTCTTT. It encodes CASSLRKSTEAFF.

In its sample, this clonotype was seen many times. The chain recombines TRBV20-1 with TRBJ2-5; D unclear. This CDR3 has 13 residues. Deletions cut 6 bases from V and 3 bases from J, with 14 bases between. Germline V gives CDR1 DFQATT, CDR2 SNEGSKA (reference sequence). The CDR3 is CSAPGPVEETQYF. CDR3 sequence (DNA): TGCAGTGCCCCCGGGCCTGTGGAAGAGACCCAGTACTTC.

The table lists this clonotype with many counts. The chain combines TRBV20-1 with TRBJ2-1, with 9 nucleotides matching TRBD2. The CDR3 consists of 14 residues. J was trimmed by 7 bases and V by 6 bases; bases with no gene match: 10. CDR1 and CDR2 (germline): DFQATT, SNEGSKA (reference sequence). CDR3 amino acids: CSAVGTSKLNEQFF. DNA of the CDR3: TGCAGTGCCGTCGGGACTAGCAAGTTGAATGAGCAGTTCTTC.

Many counts were recorded for this clonotype. The chain links TRBV27 to TRBJ2-5, with TRBD2 matching 7 bases. V lost 0 bases, J lost 2 bases, and 0 bases stayed unmatched. The germline V gene has CDR1 MNHEY and CDR2 SMNVEV (reference sequence). The CDR3 is 14 residues long. As DNA, the CDR3 is TGTGCCAGCAGTTTATCCGGGGGGCAAGAGACCCAGTACTTC. It encodes CASSLSGGQETQYF.

At least ten counts were recorded for this clonotype. The V and J genes are TRBV29-1 and TRBJ2-6, with D possibly being TRBD1 (6 bases). Trimming took 5 bases from V and 0 from J, leaving 8 bases between them. Germline V gene data show CDR1 as SQVTM and CDR2 as ANQGSEA. The CDR3 has 14 residues. The CDR3 loop reads CSVTGSSGANVLTF. CDR3 nucleotides: TGCAGCGTTACAGGGAGCTCTGGGGCCAACGTCCTGACTTTC.

This clonotype has at least ten counts. This sequence joins TRBV5-1 and TRBJ1-1, with D tentatively TRBD1 (6 bases). The CDR3 is made up of 16 amino acids. Germline CDR1 reads SGHRS; CDR2 reads YFSETQ. V lost 5 bases and J 3 bases, leaving 20 bases between the germline ends. The CDR3 DNA sequence: TGCGCCAGCAGAACAGGGAGCCGGGACATGGACACTGAAGCTTTCTTT. Translation: CASRTGSRDMDTEAFF.

The chain links TRBV5-1 to TRBJ1-1, with D tentatively TRBD1 (6 bases). The CDR3 covers 16 residues. Trimming removed 0 bases from V and 2 bases from J, with 14 bases in between. The germline gives CDR1 SGHRS, CDR2 YFSETQ. In DNA form, the CDR3 reads TGCGCCAGCAGCTTGGACAGGGTGGGAGTAAACACTGAAGCTTTCTTT. This gives the protein CASSLDRVGVNTEAFF.

This clonotype was seen repeatedly, ten times or more. The chain recombines TRBV7-6 with TRBJ1-2, with TRBD1 matching 11 bases. The junction had 10 bases not matched to a gene; V was cut back by 5 bases and J by 11 bases. The V gene's germline CDR1 is SGHVS and CDR2 FNYEAQ. The CDR3 consists of 14 residues. CDR3 nucleotide sequence: TGTGCCAGCAGCCTACTTGCGGGACAGGGGGTTTACACCTTC. Its protein is CASSLLAGQGVYTF. Full variable domain (remainder filled in from reference TRBV7-6 and TRBJ1-2): GAGVSQSPRYKVTKRGQDVALRCDPISGHVSLYWYRQALGQGPEFLTYFNYEAQQDKSGLPNDRFSAERPEGSISTLTIQRTEQRDSAMYRCASSLLAGQGVYTFGSGTRLTVV.

This clonotype was picked up many times. The rearrangement links TRBV6-2 or TRBV6-3 to TRBJ2-4, with TRBD1 matching 8 bases. J lost 1 base, V lost 5 bases, and 13 bases had no gene match. This CDR3 is 18 amino acids long. Germline V gene data show CDR1 as MNHEY and CDR2 as SVGEGT. CDR3 bases: TGTGCCAGCAGTCCCAGGGGGCAATCTCCGCGGGCCAAAAACATTCAGTACTTC. Amino acid sequence: CASSPRGQSPRAKNIQYF.

This clonotype was observed at least ten times. The chain links TRBV5-6 to TRBJ1-2; 8 bases line up with TRBD1. After removal of 5 bases from V and 4 bases from J, the junction contained 4 bases not matched to a gene. Germline-derived CDR1 and CDR2 are SGHDT and YYEEEE. This CDR3 is 13 amino acids long. CDR3 sequence (DNA): TGTGCCAGCAGGAGGACAGGGATCTATGGCTACACCTTC. Translating gives CASRRTGIYGYTF.